This T cell receptor beta chain was sequenced in a study of graft-versus-host responses after intestinal transplantation (dated by TCRdb to the early 2020s). About the full investigation: The transplants that recipients received were multivisceral, liver-intestinal, or isolated intestinal. All recipients received anti-thymocyte globulin induction followed by maintenance tacrolimus and steroids for approximately 3 years. Bulk TCR-beta CDR3 sequencing was used to track graft-versus-host and host-versus-graft alloreactive T cell clones in the graft, circulation and bone marrow after intestinal transplantation. To identify alloreactive clones, pre-transplant mixed lymphocyte reaction products were sequenced and compared with unstimulated pre-transplant donor and recipient T cells. Of the 20 to 25 intestinal transplant recipients enrolled in the cohort, one of whom was a retransplant, 3 patients without pretransplant specimens were excluded. Donor T cell macrochimerism was defined as a peak of at least 4% donor T cells among recipient peripheral blood mononuclear cells. Rather than going through the commercial service, samples from a few later patients were sequenced in-house on an Illumina MiSeq and processed with MiXCR.

The germline V gene specifies MGHRA as CDR1 and YSYEKL as CDR2. Including cysteine and phenylalanine, the CDR3 has 17 amino acids. Of the read, only the CDR3 DNA is kept; its 51 bases are in frame from base 1. Note on this clone: The clone's antigen remains unknown. One end of the junction is discordant with germline, which a read error may explain.

In the first month after transplant, blood samples were collected up to 4 times, and after that at least monthly when available. Library preparation employed the immunoSEQ multiplex PCR assay. High-throughput TCR-beta CDR3 sequencing of genomic DNA from most patients was performed by Adaptive Biotechnologies. The published analysis was carried out like this. Adaptive's ImmunoSEQ software supplied the TCR sequencing data for around 19 patients, while MiXCR and VDJtools were used to process a few other patients. CDR3 nucleotide sequences shared by donor and recipient were removed because the origin of these sequences could not be assigned. At least 2-fold expansion over unstimulated cells and a minimum CFSE-low frequency of 0.002% (template counts) or 0.001% (read counts) were required for clones to be classified as alloreactive. Clones were considered mappable if detected in sequenced pre-transplant spleen, lymph node, or MLR CFSE-low populations of the donor or recipient. The cumulative frequency of alloreactive clones was calculated as a percentage of all sequences, weighted by copy number. The immuneACCESS repertoire file appears here via TCRdb, limited to in-frame rearrangements. These files lack a portion of the clones; in checked studies, under half of the deficit traces to unresolved V genes, and the cause of the others is not known. The V and J calls and clone size were taken over from that table, and D and trimming were inferred from the DNA. This sample has over 65,000 clones in its table, and roughly 90% of those were observed once. The ten largest clones capture 0.55% to 0.75% of the sample.

General findings and caveats noted by the study authors: The conclusions were limited by the relatively low number and heterogeneity of the intestinal transplant patients. Peak levels of circulating GvH clones were associated with declines in HvG clones early after transplant. GvH clones were detected in recipient bone marrow, and some of these GvH clones were observed earlier in ileal mucosa or blood, consistent with an intestinal mucosal origin. In patients with donor T cell macrochimerism, the allografts had high GvH to HvG T cell clonal ratios.

In this chain, TRBV4-1 is recombined with TRBJ2-1, with 8 bases aligning to TRBD2. The origin of this receptor is a human patient who received an intestinal transplant, so some T cells may come from the graft donor. The source was PBMCs, collected 98 days after intestinal transplantation. DNA sequence: TGCGTCAGCAGCCAATCCTCCGGGGGGGTAGATTGGAATGAGCAGTTCTTC. Its amino acids are CVSSQSSGGVDWNEQFF.